These 30 T cell receptor beta chains were all obtained from the same sample, sequenced in a study of CD8 T cells in Susac syndrome (dated by TCRdb to the late 2010s). The library relied on the immunoSEQ multiplex PCR assay. RNA was extracted with the RNeasy kit and roughly 0.45 to 1 ug was reverse transcribed using random hexamers. TCRdb redid the processing of the public reads, applying fastp at Q25 and MiXCR, and retained in-frame beta chains. Rows are unified per CDR3 protein, each entry keeping the most common DNA and genes. This sample has some 130,000 distinct CDR3 sequences in its table, and approximately 94% of those were observed once. The ten largest account for about 0.12% of the sample. The material sequenced was CD4+ T cells from PBMCs. The receptors here all came from a human donor with multiple sclerosis.

The genes are TRBV5-6 and TRBJ2-5; no clear D gene. Trimming cost V 1 base and J 0 bases, with 10 bases left between them. The CDR3 loop spans 15 amino acids. Germline assignment: CDR1 SGHDT and CDR2 YYEEEE. CDR3 coding DNA: TGTGCCAGCAGCTTGATGGAGCTGCACCAAGAGACCCAGTACTTC. Protein sequence: CASSLMELHQETQYF.

V usage is TRBV7-2 and J usage is TRBJ1-6; D call uncertain. The CDR3 is 14 amino acids. Trimming cost V 5 bases and J 7 bases, with 12 bases left between them. Germline CDR1 SGHTA, CDR2 FQGNSA. The CDR3 DNA reads as TGTGCCAGCAGCCTCATGGACGGGAATTCACCCCTCCACTTT. Translated: CASSLMDGNSPLHF. Complete variable domain (other parts from reference TRBV7-2 and TRBJ1-6): GAGVSQSPSNKVTEKGKDVELRCDPISGHTALYWYRQSLGQGLEFLIYFQGNSAPDKSGLPSDRFSAERTGGSVSTLTIQRTQQEDSAVYLCASSLMDGNSPLHFGNGTRLTVT.

This chain joins TRBV6-5 and TRBJ1-5; 7 bases agree with TRBD1. From germline, CDR1 is MNHEY and CDR2 SVGAGI. V shed 6 bases, J shed 5 bases, and the junction held 4 bases outside the gene matches. This CDR3 spans 13 amino acids. The DNA of the CDR3 is TGTGCCAGCAGGACAGGGACCCATCAGCCCCAGCATTTT. Protein product: CASRTGTHQPQHF.

The gene calls are TRBV2 and TRBJ2-2; TRBD2 agrees at 9 bases. Per the germline V gene, CDR1 is SNHLY and CDR2 is FYNNEI. Germline trimming cut 7 bases from V and 4 bases from J; bases unmatched to any gene: 13. The CDR3 totals 17 residues. CDR3 loop: CASTRGAGGPSTGELFF. DNA for the CDR3: TGTGCCAGCACCCGAGGGGCGGGAGGGCCAAGCACCGGGGAGCTGTTTTTT. The full variable domain, rest sourced from reference TRBV2 and TRBJ2-2, is EPEVTQTPSHQVTQMGQEVILRCVPISNHLYFYWYRQILGQKVEFLVSFYNNEISEKSEIFDDQFSVERPDGSNFTLKIRSTKLEDSAMYFCASTRGAGGPSTGELFFGEGSRLTVL.

The J gene is TRBJ2-5, the V gene TRBV5-8; D possibly corresponds to TRBD1 (6 bases). With 6 bases removed from V and 0 bases from J, the gap between germline ends came to 12 bases. This CDR3 comprises 14 residues. The germline CDR1 and CDR2 sequences are SGHTS and YDEGEE. The CDR3 here is CASNTGSYQETQYF. DNA of the CDR3: TGTGCCAGCAATACAGGGTCCTACCAAGAGACCCAGTACTTC.

The chain recombines TRBV19 with TRBJ2-1, with 15 bases lining up with TRBD2. Trimming removed 5 bases from V and 7 bases from J; junction bases left unmatched: 6. The CDR3 extends over 16 amino acids. Germline V gene lookup returns CDR1 LNHDA and CDR2 SQIVND (reference sequence). As DNA, the CDR3 is TGTGCCAGTAGTTCTCGGACTAGCGGGGGGGGAAATGAGCAGTTCTTC. Residues: CASSSRTSGGGNEQFF.

CDR3 region: CASSFFRTGSSYGYTF. The CDR3 nucleotides are TGTGCCAGCAGCTTCTTCCGGACGGGATCCTCCTATGGCTACACCTTC. The J gene is TRBJ1-2, the V gene TRBV7-9; D is ambiguous. With 3 bases removed from V and 4 bases from J, the gap between germline ends came to 18 bases. This CDR3 region has 16 residues. In germline, CDR1 is SEHNR, CDR2 FQNEAQ (reference sequence).

The V gene is TRBV30, the J gene TRBJ1-1, with no clear D. Deletions cut 3 bases from V and 4 bases from J, with 21 bases between. This CDR3 spans 16 amino acids. CDR1 and CDR2 (germline): GTSNPN, SVGIG (reference sequence). CDR3 in amino acids: CAWSPPGAGWATEAFF. The CDR3 nucleotides read TGTGCCTGGAGCCCCCCGGGCGCGGGATGGGCCACTGAAGCTTTCTTT.

The gene calls are TRBV6-5 and TRBJ2-7; 9 bases fit TRBD1. The V and J ends lost 4 bases and 4 bases, in that order; junction bases with no gene match: 5. Germline V gives CDR1 MNHEY, CDR2 SVGAGI. The CDR3 has 14 amino acids. CDR3 nucleotide sequence: TGTGCCAGCAGTTCACCGGGACAGGGATACGAGCAGTACTTC. Translation gives CASSSPGQGYEQYF.

The chain combines TRBV7-2 with TRBJ1-2; 10 bases agree with TRBD1. Germline CDR1 SGHTA, CDR2 FQGNSA. The CDR3 has 15 residues. After removal of 5 bases from V and 7 bases from J, the junction contained 10 bases not matched to a gene. CDR3 coding DNA: TGTGCCAGCAGCCTCCCCCCGGGACAGGGGTCTGGCTACACCTTC. This sequence encodes CASSLPPGQGSGYTF.

The chain couples TRBV13 to TRBJ2-3; TRBD1 matches 7 bases. This CDR3 region has 16 residues. V dropped 4 bases and J dropped 4; count of bases not matched to a gene: 11. The V gene's germline CDR1 is PRHDT and CDR2 FYEKMQ (reference sequence). This CDR3 reads CASSSAPRGIADTQYF. CDR3 nucleotides: TGTGCCAGCAGCTCCGCCCCCAGGGGGATCGCAGATACGCAGTATTTT.

This clonotype was recorded only once. The chain couples TRBV27 to TRBJ1-1; 9 positions match TRBD1. V shed 5 bases, J shed 5 bases, and the junction held 9 bases outside the gene matches. CDR1 MNHEY and CDR2 SMNVEV come from the germline V gene (reference sequence). The CDR3 has 15 amino acids. The CDR3 nucleotides are TGTGCCAGCAGTACCTACGGGACAGGGAAGACTGAAGCTTTCTTT. It yields the protein CASSTYGTGKTEAFF.

This rearrangement joins TRBV12-3 or TRBV12-4 to TRBJ2-4; D may be TRBD2 (6 bases). The CDR3 contains 11 residues. V lost 4 bases to trimming and J lost 15 bases, with 13 bases between them. CDR3 coding DNA: TGTGCCAGCAGTTCCCGTGGAGGGAGGTACTTC. Translation gives CASSSRGGRYF.

The genes are TRBV12-3 or TRBV12-4 and TRBJ1-2; D may be TRBD1 (5 bases). The CDR3 runs 12 residues. Trimming took off 4 bases at V and 7 bases at J, with 10 bases between the two ends. The CDR3 is CASSYGGRGYTF. CDR3 DNA sequence: TGTGCCAGCAGTTACGGGGGTCGTGGCTACACCTTC.

The rearrangement links TRBV5-1 to TRBJ2-3; D is ambiguous. Trimming took off 0 bases at V and 2 bases at J, with 1 base between the two ends. The CDR3 runs 12 residues. Germline CDR1 is SGHRS and CDR2 is YFSETQ. The CDR3, as DNA: TGCGCCAGCAGCTTGGTCACAGATACGCAGTATTTT. Its protein product is CASSLVTDTQYF. Complete variable domain (other parts from reference TRBV5-1 and TRBJ2-3): KAGVTQTPRYLIKTRGQQVTLSCSPISGHRSVSWYQQTPGQGLQFLFEYFSETQRNKGNFPGRFSGRQFSNSRSEMNVSTLELGDSALYLCASSLVTDTQYFGPGTRLTVL.

This rearrangement joins TRBV2 to TRBJ2-3; the D is unclear. CDR3 length: 13 amino acids. In germline, CDR1 is SNHLY, CDR2 FYNNEI. V shed 2 bases and J shed 2 bases, with 5 bases lying between them. CDR3 DNA sequence: TGTGCCAGCAGTGAAATCACCACAGATACGCAGTATTTT. Protein product: CASSEITTDTQYF.

V is TRBV5-4 and J is TRBJ1-6, with TRBD1 identical over 7 bases. Trimming took 0 bases from V and 10 from J; bases not matched to a gene: 4. The CDR3 totals 14 residues. Germline values: CDR1 SGHNT, CDR2 YYREEE (reference sequence). The DNA of the CDR3 is TGTGCCAGCAGCTTGGAGGGGGCGAAGTCACCCCTCCACTTT. It codes for CASSLEGAKSPLHF.

This rearrangement joins TRBV21-1 to TRBJ1-5; the D call of TRBD1 is as the table states it, not checked on the DNA. TRBV21-1 is an annotated pseudogene. This CDR3 contains 16 residues. As DNA, the CDR3 is TGTGCCAGCACTACCGGGACAGGGGGCGGCAATCAGCCCCAGCATTTT. Its protein is CASTTGTGGGNQPQHF.

The rearrangement links TRBV29-1 to TRBJ2-7; TRBD1 aligns across 11 bases. The length of the CDR3 is 13 residues. Germline CDR1 reads SQVTM; CDR2 reads ANQGSEA. J lost 6 bases, V lost 7 bases, and 8 bases had no gene match. CDR3 nucleotides: TGCAGCGCCGGAAGTGGGACAGGGGGCGAGCAGTACTTC. Its protein product is CSAGSGTGGEQYF.

J is TRBJ1-2 and V is TRBV27; 8 nucleotides line up with TRBD1. Germline loops: CDR1 MNHEY, CDR2 SMNVEV (reference sequence). The J segment lost 6 bases and the V segment lost 3 bases, leaving 6 bases of the junction unmatched. CDR3 size: 14 residues. The CDR3 spells CASSLRRGQNGYTF. The CDR3 DNA is TGTGCCAGCAGTTTGCGCAGGGGGCAGAATGGCTACACCTTC.

The chain links TRBV7-8 to TRBJ1-5; TRBD1 aligns across 10 bases. Losses at the gene ends were 3 bases for V and 6 bases for J; bases not matched to a gene: 2. This CDR3 has 14 amino acids. Looked up from germline, CDR1 is SGHVS and CDR2 is FQNEAQ. The CDR3 sequence is CASSLGDRGQPQHF. In nucleotides, the CDR3 is TGTGCCAGCAGCTTGGGGGACAGGGGTCAGCCCCAGCATTTT.

The chain combines TRBV20-1 with TRBJ2-2, with 7 bases identical to TRBD1. V lost 3 bases to trimming and J lost 7 bases; unmatched junction nucleotides: 8. Germline V gives CDR1 DFQATT, CDR2 SNEGSKA (reference sequence). The length of the CDR3 is 14 residues. The CDR3 sequence is CSARSDRADGELFF. CDR3 nucleotide sequence: TGCAGTGCTAGGAGTGACAGGGCGGACGGGGAGCTGTTTTTT.

The rearrangement uses TRBV3-1 and TRBJ1-1; 9 bases agree with TRBD1. Per the germline V gene, CDR1 is LGHDT and CDR2 is YNNKEL (reference sequence). V was clipped by 6 bases and J by 1 base; unmatched bases: 9. The CDR3 extends over 16 amino acids. The CDR3 DNA reads TGTGCCAGCAGTGGCCCGGGACAGGGTTCGAACACTGAAGCTTTCTTT. Its translation: CASSGPGQGSNTEAFF.

This sequence joins TRBV30 and TRBJ1-3; the D gene is possibly TRBD1 (5 bases). The germline V gene has CDR1 GTSNPN and CDR2 SVGIG (reference sequence). The CDR3 covers 12 residues. V was trimmed by 7 bases and J by 0 bases, leaving 7 bases between them. The CDR3 DNA reads as TGTGCCTACGGGACCTCTGGAAACACCATATATTTT. Translation: CAYGTSGNTIYF.

J is TRBJ1-5 and V is TRBV6-5, with D unclear. The ends were cut back, 6 bases at V and 7 bases at J, with 13 bases in the middle. Germline values: CDR1 MNHEY, CDR2 SVGAGI. CDR3 length: 13 residues. Written as DNA, the CDR3 is TGTGCCAGCAGGGACGGACTGGAACAGCCCCAGCATTTT. It codes for CASRDGLEQPQHF.

The genes are TRBV29-1 and TRBJ1-2, with D maybe TRBD1 (6 bases). CDR3 length: 13 amino acids. Deletions cut 7 bases from V and 4 bases from J, with 16 bases between. The germline CDR1 and CDR2 sequences are SQVTM and ANQGSEA. CDR3 DNA sequence: TGCAGCGCCTCGACAGGTTCGGGCTATGGCTACACCTTC. Protein: CSASTGSGYGYTF. Full variable domain (outside the CDR3, taken from reference TRBV29-1 and TRBJ1-2): SAVISQKPSRDICQRGTSLTIQCQVDSQVTMMFWYRQQPGQSLTLIATANQGSEATYESGFVIDKFPISRPNLTFSTLTVSNMSPEDSSIYLCSASTGSGYGYTFGSGTRLTVV.

This clonotype was found a few times. The chain recombines TRBV12-3 or TRBV12-4 with TRBJ2-2; TRBD2 aligns across 7 bases. This CDR3 is built from 15 residues. V lost 2 bases and J lost 0; bases outside the gene matches: 0. DNA of the CDR3: TGTGCCAGCAGTTTACTAGCGGCGAACACCGGGGAGCTGTTTTTT. Translation gives CASSLLAANTGELFF.

This sequence joins TRBV5-1 and TRBJ1-2; tentative D call: TRBD1 (5 bases). The CDR3 is 14 amino acids. V was pared by 4 bases and J by 6 bases, with 16 bases between. CDR1 and CDR2 (germline): SGHRS, YFSETQ. The CDR3 protein is CASSQRDPLDGYTF. The CDR3 DNA reads TGCGCCAGCAGCCAACGGGACCCCCTGGATGGCTACACCTTC.

The chain joins TRBV12-3 or TRBV12-4 to TRBJ1-1; no reliable D call. Trimming shortened V by 6 bases and J by 11 bases, and 19 bases separated the two germline ends. The length of the CDR3 is 13 residues. The DNA for the CDR3 is TGTGCCAGCAGACCCGGACGGGTCAAGAACGCTTTCTTT. This gives the protein CASRPGRVKNAFF.

This clonotype was seen only a few times. This rearrangement joins TRBV6-1 to TRBJ2-3; 12 bases line up with TRBD2. Trimming cost V 4 bases and J 3 bases; bases outside gene matches: 2. Germline-derived CDR1 and CDR2 are MNHNS and SASEGT. This CDR3 is built from 15 residues. The CDR3 reads CASSGTSGTTDTQYF. The CDR3 DNA reads TGTGCCAGCAGTGGGACTAGCGGGACGACAGATACGCAGTATTTT.